This T cell receptor beta chain was observed in a study of PD-1 blockade in classical Hodgkin lymphoma (dated by TCRdb to between 2020 and 2021). Regarding the research as a whole: Nivolumab dosing was 3 mg/kg intravenously every 2 weeks, continuing until either disease progression or unacceptable toxicity. To define a peripheral blood immune signature of response to PD-1 blockade in classical Hodgkin lymphoma, the study combined TCR beta sequencing with CyTOF. What the work shows at the level of the full study, not this receptor alone: Newly diagnosed patients were reported to have lower baseline TCR diversity than healthy donors, and relapsed/refractory patients were reported to have lower baseline TCR diversity still. Among trial patients, those achieving complete response had baseline diversity similar to that of newly diagnosed patients, while diversity was significantly lower in partial responders and progressors. Only a single clinical trial cohort was studied, and what caused the repertoire differences, possibly disease activity or prior therapy, remained undefined. By C4D1, a significant rise was seen in CD4+ TCR diversity but not in CD8+ TCR diversity (p=0.0027 vs p=0.16), and the rise was most apparent among complete responders (p=0.02). Lower diversity was observed in patients in whom nivolumab was started less than 1 year after ASCT, and these patients were excluded from later analyses so that confounding by immune reconstitution would be avoided.

CDR1 and CDR2, per the germline V gene, are SGHNT and YENEEA. The CDR3 holds 13 amino acids from the cysteine to the phenylalanine. Left in the record is the CDR3 DNA by itself, 39 bases read in frame from the first base. The germline ends are 9 bases apart after V is trimmed by 5 bases and J by 2 bases. The Qiagen DNeasy kit was used to extract genomic DNA both from unsorted PBMCs and from the negatively selected CD4+ and CD8+ fractions. TCR beta CDR3 regions were amplified by immunoSEQ multiplex PCR using primers annealing to V and J segments. A synthetic immune receptor repertoire was used to minimize amplification bias, and remaining bias was computationally removed after sequencing. The published analysis was carried out like this. Custom Python scripts were used to quantify repertoire diversity as the Shannon entropy index. Unsorted, CD4+ and CD8+ repertoires were analyzed separately, except for combined analyses in which CD4+ and CD8+ sequences were merged in silico. Clonal expansion was defined as at least a 2-fold frequency increase after treatment relative to C1D1, with a pseudocount of 0.5 for undetected baseline clones. Clones with 0 or 1 copy at C1D1 were defined as singleton clones, while clones with 2 or more copies were defined as non-singleton clones. Clones expanded in unsorted samples were labelled as CD4+, CD8+ or unknown by matching protein sequences in sorted samples from the same patient. Wilcoxon tests on paired samples were used to test diversity changes from C1D1 to C4D1. TCRdb obtained this table from immuneACCESS and retained in-frame rearrangements with V and J assigned. These tables miss some clones; where compared with another copy, unresolved V genes account for less than half of the shortfall, and the remainder is unexplained. The D gene and trimming were derived from the DNA, and the V and J assignments and clone size from that table. In all, the sample holds about 50,000 clones, and about 73% of those were seen once. Approximately 9.9% of the sample belongs to the ten largest clones.

For this clone: Its recognized antigen is unknown. Base qualities are missing; no much larger clone stands one base away.

The meaning of the sample's time point label: cycle 1 day 1 (C1D1), immediately before nivolumab initiation. All trial patients had relapsed after autologous stem cell transplantation, with cohorts A, B and C differing in prior brentuximab vedotin exposure. The trial cohort comprised roughly 50 patients with relapsed/refractory classical Hodgkin lymphoma whose best overall responses were complete response, partial response or progressive disease. Single-agent nivolumab was administered to trial patients in the multi-cohort phase II CheckMate 205 trial. An independent review committee assessed best overall response using the 2007 International Working Group response criteria. PBMCs from the trial were collected at three points: immediately before nivolumab initiation (C1D1), and during therapy at cycle 2 day 1 and cycle 4 day 1. Peripheral blood was collected in 8 mL Vacutainer Cell Preparation Tubes, from which PBMCs were isolated by centrifugation and then cryopreserved.

Recombination linked TRBV11-3 to TRBJ2-5; the D segment may tentatively be TRBD1 or TRBD2, each giving 5 matched bases. This clonotype originated in a human donor with classical Hodgkin lymphoma. The sample consisted of peripheral blood mononuclear cells (PBMCs), taken at baseline. The CDR3 reads as follows: CASSRGVQETQYF. The nucleotide sequence reads as follows: TGTGCCAGCAGCCGAGGGGTACAAGAGACCCAGTACTTC.